The present entry profiles one T cell receptor (beta chain) with its context. This specimen belongs to a study of OX40 agonist ivuxolimab in advanced cancers. Overall study context: The dose-escalation group included hepatocellular carcinoma, melanoma, renal cell carcinoma and head and neck cancer.

Blood got drawn at baseline, again on cycle 4 day 1, and then on cycle 7 day 1. With V trimmed by 4 bases and J by 5 bases, 5 bases remained unmatched. CDR1 is LGHNA, CDR2 YNFKEQ, per germline. The CDR3 runs 15 residues. TCRdb keeps only in-frame clones here, not all; method: immunoSEQ multiplex PCR. This sample has about 73,000 clones, with approximately 92% found just once. The specimen comprised CD4+ or CD8+ T cells sorted from blood, sampled in a trial of the OX40 agonist ivuxolimab. This receptor was taken from an adult with an advanced solid tumor such as melanoma, head and neck, liver or kidney cancer. This sequence joins TRBV4-2 and TRBJ2-1, with 10 positions matching TRBD1. The CDR3 sequence: CASSPGTGVHNEQFF. Here the CDR3 DNA reads TGTGCCAGCAGCCCAGGGACAGGGGTACACAATGAGCAGTTCTTC.